The 15 T cell receptor beta chains presented below share a single source sample, sequenced in a study of cytomegalovirus exposure and HLA in healthy donors. Researchers ran the PCR with 60 Vbeta and 13 Jbeta primers. The repertoire was sequenced with immunoSEQ multiplex PCR; TCRdb's copy has only in-frame clones and lacks some. The sample has tens of thousands of clones, about 72% seen once. Sequenced material: PBMCs. The receptor set was obtained from a man in his fifties or sixties in good health and CMV-seropositive.

The chain combines TRBV27 with TRBJ2-2; TRBD2 might be the D (6 bases). The CDR3 extends over 14 amino acids. Trimming took 5 bases from V and 5 from J, leaving 12 bases between them. Germline lookup yields CDR1 MNHEY and CDR2 SMNVEV (reference sequence). CDR3 nucleotide sequence: TGTGCCAGCAGTCTAGCGATAAGGACCGGGGAGCTGTTTTTT. It yields the protein CASSLAIRTGELFF.

V is TRBV5-1 and J is TRBJ2-5; the D gene is possibly TRBD2 (6 bases). Per germline, CDR1 SGHRS and CDR2 YFSETQ. CDR3 length: 15 amino acids. V lost 0 bases and J 0 bases, leaving 9 bases between the germline ends. Here the CDR3 DNA reads TGCGCCAGCAGCTTGGGGGGGGACCACCAAGAGACCCAGTACTTC. This gives the protein CASSLGGDHQETQYF.

This clone was counted between two and nine times. V is TRBV11-2 and J is TRBJ1-3; TRBD1 is a possible D gene (6 bases). In germline, CDR1 is SGHAT, CDR2 FQNNGV. The V gene lost 4 bases and the J gene lost 1 base, with 11 bases spanning the gap. The CDR3 is made up of 15 amino acids. CDR3 bases: TGTGCCAGCAGCTCACAGGGACCTTCTGGAAACACCATATATTTT. Its translation: CASSSQGPSGNTIYF. The entire variable domain, with the rest obtained from reference TRBV11-2 and TRBJ1-3, is as follows: EAGVAQSPRYKIIEKRQSVAFWCNPISGHATLYWYQQILGQGPKLLIQFQNNGVVDDSQLPKDRFSAERLKGVDSTLKIQPAKLEDSAVYLCASSSQGPSGNTIYFGEGSWLTVV.

The rearrangement links TRBV4-1 to TRBJ2-7; 7 nucleotides agree with TRBD1. Germline V lookup: CDR1 MGHRA, CDR2 YSYEKL. CDR3 size: 15 residues. V shed 1 base, J shed 0 bases, and the junction held 3 bases outside the gene matches. This chain's CDR3 is CASSQATGTSYEQYF. The CDR3 nucleotides are TGCGCCAGCAGCCAAGCGACAGGGACCTCCTACGAGCAGTACTTC.

Points on this clone: At one of its ends the junction is not consistent with the germline gene, which may arise from a read error. The chain links TRBV10-3 to TRBJ1-2, with TRBD1 identical over 11 bases. Germline CDR1 and CDR2: ENHRY and SYGVKD. This CDR3 has 15 amino acids. The CDR3 reads CAINEGQGVSYGYTF. The CDR3 DNA follows: TGTGCCATCAATGAGGGACAGGGGGTAAGCTATGGCTACACCTTC.

This clone was counted between two and nine times. J is TRBJ2-1 and V is TRBV14, with 8 bases aligning to TRBD1. The CDR3 runs 14 residues. CDR1 and CDR2 from the germline V gene are SGHDN and FVKESK. V lost 0 bases to trimming and J lost 16 bases; unmatched junction nucleotides: 11. Here the CDR3 DNA reads TGTGCCAGCAGCCAAGAGCTGGGGTCGGGACAGGTTTTCTTC. It codes for CASSQELGSGQVFF.

The rearrangement uses TRBV5-4 and TRBJ2-3; TRBD2 is a possible D gene (6 bases). Germline values: CDR1 SGHNT, CDR2 YYREEE (reference sequence). The CDR3 extends over 14 amino acids. Trimming took off 9 bases at V and 0 bases at J, with 14 bases between the two ends. Here the CDR3 DNA reads TGTGCCATGCGGACTACCTCTAGCACAGATACGCAGTATTTT. Protein sequence: CAMRTTSSTDTQYF.

This clone appeared a few times. The V gene is TRBV7-2, the J gene TRBJ1-5; the match to TRBD1 covers 8 bases. The germline V gene encodes CDR1 SGHTA and CDR2 FQGNSA. The length of the CDR3 is 17 residues. V shed 5 bases and J 0 bases; nucleotides not matched to a gene: 9. For the CDR3, the DNA is TGTGCCAGCAGCATCCGGACAGGGATAAATAGCAATCAGCCCCAGCATTTT. It encodes CASSIRTGINSNQPQHF.

This chain joins TRBV5-1 and TRBJ2-7; 7 positions match TRBD1. V shed 9 bases, J shed 2 bases, and the junction held 8 bases outside the gene matches. The germline V gene has CDR1 SGHRS and CDR2 YFSETQ. The CDR3 sequence is 13 residues long. CDR3 region: CATATGSTYEQYF. The DNA of the CDR3 is TGCGCCACCGCGACAGGGTCCACCTACGAGCAGTACTTC. Based on the CDR3 plus reference TRBV5-1 and TRBJ2-7, the full variable domain is KAGVTQTPRYLIKTRGQQVTLSCSPISGHRSVSWYQQTPGQGLQFLFEYFSETQRNKGNFPGRFSGRQFSNSRSEMNVSTLELGDSALYLCATATGSTYEQYFGPGTRLTVT.

The chain carries TRBV28 and TRBJ2-7, with TRBD1 matching over 9 bases. CDR1 is MDHEN and CDR2 is SYDVKM in the germline V gene. Trimming at V came to 4 bases and at J to 6 bases, leaving 10 bases not matched to a gene. The CDR3 is 15 residues long. The DNA for the CDR3 is TGTGCCAGCAGTTCAATACAGGGGGCCCTCTCCGAGCAGTACTTC. Amino acids: CASSSIQGALSEQYF.

The rearrangement uses TRBV11-2 and TRBJ2-2; 7 positions match TRBD1. The trim removed 4 bases at V and 1 base at J, leaving 0 bases unmatched. From germline, CDR1 is SGHAT and CDR2 FQNNGV. This CDR3 region has 14 residues. CDR3 amino acids: CASSWDRNTGELFF. The CDR3 DNA is TGTGCCAGCAGCTGGGACAGGAACACCGGGGAGCTGTTTTTT.

In its sample, this clone was seen a few times. This chain joins TRBV9 and TRBJ2-2, with D unresolved. Germline CDR1 and CDR2: SGDLS and YYNGEE. V lost 0 bases and J 3 bases, leaving 9 bases between the germline ends. The CDR3 has 15 amino acids. The CDR3 DNA is TGTGCCAGCAGCGTAGAGTCAGTGTACACCGGGGAGCTGTTTTTT. This translates into CASSVESVYTGELFF.

The chain joins TRBV28 to TRBJ2-2; D gene unclear. The germline V and J ends were trimmed by 8 bases and 9 bases, with 16 bases remaining between them. CDR1 MDHEN and CDR2 SYDVKM come from the germline V gene. This CDR3 has 13 amino acids. CDR3 coding DNA: TGTGCCAGCCTTACCACCCTAACCAGGGAGCTGTTTTTT. It translates to CASLTTLTRELFF. The variable domain in full, with the rest retrieved from reference TRBV28 and TRBJ2-2, is DVKVTQSSRYLVKRTGEKVFLECVQDMDHENMFWYRQDPGLGLRLIYFSYDVKMKEKGDIPEGYSVSREKKERFSLILESASTNQTSMYLCASLTTLTRELFFGEGSRLTVL.

The V and J genes are TRBV30 and TRBJ2-5, with 8 bases identical to TRBD1. Trimming cost V 0 bases and J 5 bases; bases outside gene matches: 20. The CDR3 sequence is 19 residues long. Per the germline V gene, CDR1 is GTSNPN and CDR2 is SVGIG (reference sequence). The CDR3 reads CAWSVKWVLGRGLGETQYF. The CDR3 DNA is TGTGCCTGGAGTGTAAAATGGGTTTTGGGCAGGGGGCTCGGGGAGACCCAGTACTTC.

This sequence joins TRBV9 and TRBJ2-3; TRBD2 agrees at 8 bases. V trimming: 4 bases; J trimming: 4 bases; junction bases outside the gene matches: 8. This CDR3 has 15 residues. Germline loops: CDR1 SGDLS, CDR2 YYNGEE. CDR3 protein: CASSPRSGGADTQYF. Here the CDR3 DNA reads TGTGCCAGCAGCCCAAGAAGCGGGGGTGCAGATACGCAGTATTTT.